The 5 T cell receptor beta chains listed next were all sequenced from one sample in a study of early T cells in non-severe SARS-CoV-2 infection. TCRdb processed the 5' RACE reads anew with MiXCR; each CDR3 protein has one entry. Of approximately 69,000 distinct CDR3 sequences in the sample, around 11% were seen once. The source material was whole blood. These receptors were obtained from an adult who was a healthcare worker with PCR-confirmed SARS-CoV-2 infection or an uninfected control (not recorded which).

This clonotype was detected only a few times. The V and J genes are TRBV29-1 and TRBJ2-5; 7 nucleotides match TRBD2. The CDR3 is 12 residues long. V was pared by 7 bases and J by 2 bases, with 4 bases of the junction left unmatched. The germline CDR1 and CDR2 sequences are SQVTM and ANQGSEA. CDR3 coding DNA: TGCAGCGGGGGGGGAAGGCAAGAGACCCAGTACTTC. Translation gives CSGGGRQETQYF.

J is TRBJ2-3 and V is TRBV3-1, with no clear D. V was clipped by 2 bases and J by 0 bases, with 12 bases between them. This CDR3 spans 16 amino acids. Germline CDR1 LGHDT, CDR2 YNNKEL (reference sequence). This CDR3 reads CASSQYSVTSTDTQYF. Written as DNA, the CDR3 is TGTGCCAGCAGCCAATATTCGGTAACTAGCACAGATACGCAGTATTTT.

Concerning this clonotype: This may be a read error: a much more frequent sequence differs by one nucleotide. The rearrangement joins TRBV6-6 to TRBJ2-7, with 7 nucleotides matching TRBD1. This CDR3 has 15 residues. Germline lookup yields CDR1 MNHNY and CDR2 SVGAGI (reference sequence). In DNA form, the CDR3 reads TGTGCCAGCAGTTACCCGACAGGGTCTTTCTACGAGCAGTGCTTC. It encodes CASSYPTGSFYEQCF.

This rearrangement joins TRBV20-1 to TRBJ1-5; TRBD1 matches 8 bases. Per germline, CDR1 DFQATT and CDR2 SNEGSKA (reference sequence). The V gene end was trimmed by 6 bases and the J gene end by 7 bases; junction bases not matched to a gene: 11. The CDR3 runs 14 residues. For the CDR3, the DNA is TGCAGTGCCACCCCAGGGGGCGCGATCCAGCCCCAGCATTTT. Its translation: CSATPGGAIQPQHF.

The CDR3: CASSLREAETQYF. The DNA of the CDR3 is TGTGCCAGCAGCTTACGGGAGGCGGAGACCCAGTACTTC. The rearrangement links TRBV7-7 to TRBJ2-5, with TRBD2 matching 7 bases. The CDR3 has 13 amino acids. With 2 bases clipped from V and 5 bases from J, the junction kept 2 bases outside the gene matches. CDR1 SSHAT and CDR2 FNYEAQ come from the germline V gene (reference sequence).